The 25 T cell receptor beta chains presented below share a single source sample, sequenced in a study of cytomegalovirus exposure and HLA in healthy donors. PCR used 60 Vbeta primers and 13 Jbeta primers. Clones were read by immunoSEQ multiplex PCR, and TCRdb kept only the in-frame ones, dropping some. The top ten hold 6% to 8% of the sample, which has more than 95,000 clones, over 75% seen once. Sequenced: PBMCs. The receptors were sampled from a man aged 25-45 years in good health and CMV-seropositive.

The rearrangement links TRBV14 to TRBJ2-1, with 11 positions matching TRBD1. The CDR3 is 14 residues long. CDR1 is SGHDN, CDR2 FVKESK, per germline. V was pared by 6 bases and J by 8 bases, with 6 bases of the junction left unmatched. The CDR3 DNA follows: TGTGCCAGCAGTCGGACAGGGGGCGTGGATGAGCAGTTCTTC. The encoded protein is CASSRTGGVDEQFF.

This chain links TRBV6-6 with TRBJ1-1, with TRBD1 identical over 8 bases. V lost 4 bases, J lost 2 bases, and 6 bases stayed unmatched. The CDR3 is made up of 15 amino acids. The germline V gene encodes CDR1 MNHNY and CDR2 SVGAGI (reference sequence). The CDR3 DNA reads TGTGCCAGCAGTTGGGGGGACAGGATCAACACTGAAGCTTTCTTT. It yields the protein CASSWGDRINTEAFF.

The V call is TRBV5-6, the J call TRBJ1-6, with no clear D. V was trimmed by 0 bases and J by 6 bases, leaving 7 bases between them. The CDR3 loop spans 14 amino acids. Germline V gives CDR1 SGHDT, CDR2 YYEEEE. The CDR3 loop reads CASSLGQSNSPLHF. For the CDR3, the DNA is TGTGCCAGCAGCTTGGGGCAGTCTAATTCACCCCTCCACTTT.

This clone was counted between two and nine times. This sequence joins TRBV6-5 and TRBJ1-5, with 7 bases aligning to TRBD1. The V gene end was trimmed by 5 bases and the J gene end by 3 bases; junction bases not matched to a gene: 4. The germline V gene encodes CDR1 MNHEY and CDR2 SVGAGI. The CDR3 covers 14 residues. This CDR3 is CASSRDRANQPQHF. The CDR3 DNA is TGTGCCAGCAGTCGCGACAGGGCCAATCAGCCCCAGCATTTT.

The V and J genes are TRBV4-3 and TRBJ1-5, with D possibly TRBD1 on 6 matching bases. CDR3 size: 15 residues. V was clipped by 0 bases and J by 3 bases, with 9 bases between them. Germline loops: CDR1 LGHNA, CDR2 YSLEER. CDR3 bases: TGCGCCAGCAGCCAAGATGGACAGAACAATCAGCCCCAGCATTTT. Its translation: CASSQDGQNNQPQHF.

The V call is TRBV7-2, the J call TRBJ2-1; 7 bases align to TRBD2. In germline, CDR1 is SGHTA, CDR2 FQGNSA. The CDR3 runs to 12 residues. V shed 3 bases, J shed 16 bases, and the junction held 9 bases outside the gene matches. The CDR3 is CASSFAGRESFF. CDR3 nucleotides: TGTGCCAGCAGCTTCGCAGGGCGGGAGTCCTTCTTC.

The gene calls are TRBV19 and TRBJ1-2; no clear D gene. The V and J ends lost 7 bases and 0 bases respectively, with 15 bases between them. The germline CDR1 and CDR2 sequences are LNHDA and SQIVND (reference sequence). The CDR3 sequence is 15 residues long. The CDR3 DNA reads as TGTGCCAGTACCCCCGCGGAGGCTGCTAACTATGGCTACACCTTC. Translated, it gives CASTPAEAANYGYTF.

This chain uses TRBV2 with TRBJ2-3; no definite D call. The CDR3 covers 11 residues. From germline, CDR1 is SNHLY and CDR2 FYNNEI. The V end was cut by 5 bases, the J end by 2 bases, with 2 bases between. The CDR3: CASSYTDTQYF. CDR3 bases: TGTGCCAGCAGTTACACAGATACGCAGTATTTT.

The rearrangement links TRBV2 to TRBJ2-6; 8 nucleotides match TRBD1. J was trimmed by 1 base and V by 4 bases; bases with no gene match: 6. The germline CDR1 and CDR2 sequences are SNHLY and FYNNEI. The CDR3 loop spans 17 amino acids. This chain's CDR3 is CASSAGQAGSGANVLTF. CDR3 in DNA: TGTGCCAGCAGTGCGGGACAGGCAGGATCTGGGGCCAACGTCCTGACTTTC.

This clone occurred once. This chain connects TRBV5-1 to TRBJ2-2, with D perhaps matching TRBD2 (6 bases). CDR3 size: 18 residues. Germline CDR1 SGHRS, CDR2 YFSETQ. Trimming pared 0 bases from V and 7 bases from J, leaving 22 bases between. This chain's CDR3 is CASSLEGLTSTSIGELFF. CDR3 in DNA: TGCGCCAGCAGCTTGGAAGGCCTTACCTCAACTAGCATCGGGGAGCTGTTTTTT.

This clone was recorded a few times. The rearrangement links TRBV13 to TRBJ2-7; D unresolved. V lost 2 bases to trimming and J lost 2 bases, with 13 bases between them. The CDR3 length is 15 residues. Germline V lookup: CDR1 PRHDT, CDR2 FYEKMQ (reference sequence). The CDR3 DNA reads TGTGCCAGCAGCTTATCTATCGGGTTTACCTACGAGCAGTACTTC. Its protein is CASSLSIGFTYEQYF.

The chain is built from TRBV4-3 and TRBJ2-1; tentative D call: TRBD2 (7 bases). Looked up from germline, CDR1 is LGHNA and CDR2 is YSLEER. V lost 0 bases and J 0 bases, leaving 18 bases between the germline ends. This CDR3 is 19 amino acids long. The CDR3 nucleotides are TGCGCCAGCAGCCAAGAGCGAGCGGGGACATCGAGCTCCTACAATGAGCAGTTCTTC. Translated: CASSQERAGTSSSYNEQFF.

The chain links TRBV30 to TRBJ1-4, with D unclear. Trimming shortened V by 0 bases and J by 2 bases, and 10 bases separated the two germline ends. This CDR3 is 15 amino acids long. Germline CDR1 GTSNPN, CDR2 SVGIG (reference sequence). CDR3 in amino acids: CAWSVLGITNEKLFF. The CDR3 DNA follows: TGTGCCTGGAGTGTACTGGGCATTACTAATGAAAAACTGTTTTTT.

This clone was counted a few times. The chain links TRBV5-6 to TRBJ1-4, with TRBD1 identical over 10 bases. The trim removed 6 bases at V and 7 bases at J, leaving 9 bases unmatched. The CDR3 is 15 amino acids. Germline CDR1 and CDR2: SGHDT and YYEEEE. CDR3 nucleotide sequence: TGTGCCAGCACCCAGGCCGGGACAGGGGTTGAAAAACTGTTTTTT. Translating it yields CASTQAGTGVEKLFF.

This chain connects TRBV6-1 to TRBJ2-3; 10 nucleotides line up with TRBD2. Germline CDR1 reads MNHNS; CDR2 reads SASEGT. With V trimmed by 2 bases and J by 2 bases, 7 bases remained unmatched. This CDR3 region has 17 residues. DNA for the CDR3: TGTGCCAGCAGTGAAACCATTAGCGGGGGGACCACAGATACGCAGTATTTT. Protein product: CASSETISGGTTDTQYF.

The chain uses TRBV19 and TRBJ2-2; TRBD1 agrees at 7 bases. With 10 bases clipped from V and 8 bases from J, the junction kept 7 bases outside the gene matches. This CDR3 is built from 12 residues. Germline V gives CDR1 LNHDA, CDR2 SQIVND (reference sequence). The CDR3 spells CATVSGGGELFF. The DNA for the CDR3 is TGTGCCACCGTTTCAGGGGGTGGGGAGCTGTTTTTT.

This sequence joins TRBV6-1 and TRBJ1-5; D remains ambiguous. Trimming removed 4 bases from V and 2 bases from J, with 12 bases in between. The CDR3 loop spans 15 amino acids. Germline CDR1 reads MNHNS; CDR2 reads SASEGT. CDR3: CASSAAGGGNQPQHF. CDR3 nucleotide sequence: TGTGCCAGCAGTGCGGCAGGCGGGGGCAATCAGCCCCAGCATTTT.

The gene calls are TRBV30 and TRBJ1-5; the match to TRBD1 covers 7 bases. This CDR3 contains 14 residues. Trimming took 4 bases from V and 5 from J; bases not matched to a gene: 8. The V gene's germline CDR1 is GTSNPN and CDR2 SVGIG (reference sequence). The CDR3 DNA reads TGTGCCTGGACCCCGACAGGGTGGGATCAGCCCCAGCATTTT. Translated, it gives CAWTPTGWDQPQHF.

The CDR3 region has the DNA TGCAGCGTAGGCGGGGGGCTTCAAGAGACCCAGTACTTC. Its translation: CSVGGGLQETQYF. The chain is built from TRBV29-1 and TRBJ2-5; 8 positions match TRBD2. The CDR3 runs 13 residues. Germline lookup yields CDR1 SQVTM and CDR2 ANQGSEA. The ends lost 6 bases at V and 2 bases at J; junction bases unmatched: 5.

The V gene is TRBV9, the J gene TRBJ1-3, with D hard to call. The CDR3 sequence is 17 residues long. The germline gives CDR1 SGDLS, CDR2 YYNGEE. The germline V and J ends were trimmed by 0 bases and 4 bases, with 17 bases remaining between them. The CDR3 DNA follows: TGTGCCAGCAGCGTAGAGGGTGGGCGGGATCCGGGAAACACCATATATTTT. Protein: CASSVEGGRDPGNTIYF.

This chain joins TRBV18 and TRBJ2-1, with D possibly TRBD1 on 6 matching bases. V lost 3 bases to trimming and J lost 5 bases, with 17 bases between them. The CDR3 runs to 16 residues. Germline CDR1 is KGHSH and CDR2 is LQKENI. CDR3 region: CASSPFSSTGDNEQFF. The CDR3 DNA follows: TGTGCCAGCTCACCGTTTTCATCGACAGGTGACAATGAGCAGTTCTTC.

As DNA, the CDR3 is TGTGCCAGCTCACCCTTGGGCAGGGCGGACACTGAAGCTTTCTTT. As protein: CASSPLGRADTEAFF. The chain is built from TRBV18 and TRBJ1-1; tentative D call: TRBD1 (5 bases). The CDR3 is 15 amino acids. The V end was cut by 3 bases, the J end by 3 bases, with 14 bases between. Looked up from germline, CDR1 is KGHSH and CDR2 is LQKENI.

This chain connects TRBV6-5 to TRBJ2-7, with 8 bases matching TRBD1. V shed 7 bases, J shed 1 base, and the junction held 9 bases outside the gene matches. CDR1 MNHEY and CDR2 SVGAGI come from the germline V gene. CDR3 length: 15 amino acids. In DNA, the CDR3 is TGTGCCAGCACCCTAGGACAGGGTATATCCTACGAGCAGTACTTC. Translated: CASTLGQGISYEQYF.

The V and J genes are TRBV7-2 and TRBJ1-2; 7 bases line up with TRBD1. This CDR3 has 12 amino acids. Germline V CDR1 and CDR2: SGHTA, FQGNSA. V dropped 6 bases and J dropped 8; count of bases not matched to a gene: 6. CDR3 bases: TGTGCCAGCAGTACGGGACAGTGGGGCTACACCTTC. The encoded protein is CASSTGQWGYTF.

The chain combines TRBV5-4 with TRBJ2-7; D is possibly TRBD2 (5 bases). Germline V gives CDR1 SGHNT, CDR2 YYREEE (reference sequence). This CDR3 spans 12 amino acids. Trimming stripped 1 base from V and 6 bases from J, with 8 bases between. CDR3 sequence (DNA): TGTGCCAGCAGCTTGAGAGGGTTCGAGCAGTACTTC. Its protein is CASSLRGFEQYF. The full variable domain, its missing parts supplied by reference TRBV5-4 and TRBJ2-7, is ETGVTQSPTHLIKTRGQQVTLRCSSQSGHNTVSWYQQALGQGPQFIFQYYREEENGRGNFPPRFSGLQFPNYSSELNVNALELDDSALYLCASSLRGFEQYFGPGTRLTVT.